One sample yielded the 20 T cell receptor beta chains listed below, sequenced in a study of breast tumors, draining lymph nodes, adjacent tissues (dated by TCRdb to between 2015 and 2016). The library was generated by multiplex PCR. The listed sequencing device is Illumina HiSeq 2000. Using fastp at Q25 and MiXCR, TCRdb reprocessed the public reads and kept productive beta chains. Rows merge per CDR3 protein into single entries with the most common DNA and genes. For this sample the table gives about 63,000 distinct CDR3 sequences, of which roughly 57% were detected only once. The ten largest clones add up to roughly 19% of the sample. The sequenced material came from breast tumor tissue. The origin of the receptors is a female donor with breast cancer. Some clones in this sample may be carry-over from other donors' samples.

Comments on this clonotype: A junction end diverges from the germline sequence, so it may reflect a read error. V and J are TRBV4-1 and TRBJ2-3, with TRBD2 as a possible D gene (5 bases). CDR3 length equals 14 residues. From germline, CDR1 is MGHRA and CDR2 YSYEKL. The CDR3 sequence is CAGSQEGGADTQYF. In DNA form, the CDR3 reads TGCGCCGGCAGCCAAGAGGGTGGGGCAGATACGCAGTATTTT.

As DNA, the CDR3 is TGTGCCAGCAGCGCGACGGTCCTCGGCGGGGAGCTGTTTTTT. Encoded protein: CASSATVLGGELFF. The V call is TRBV7-2, the J call TRBJ2-2; D call uncertain. Between the trimmed V and J ends, which lost 5 bases and 7 bases, there was a span of 14 bases. The CDR3 is 14 amino acids. In germline, CDR1 is SGHTA, CDR2 FQGNSA.

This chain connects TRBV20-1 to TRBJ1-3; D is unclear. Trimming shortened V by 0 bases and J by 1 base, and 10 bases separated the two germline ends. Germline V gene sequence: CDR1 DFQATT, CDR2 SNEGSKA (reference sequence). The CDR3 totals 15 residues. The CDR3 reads CSARDQGMSGNTIYF. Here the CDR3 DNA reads TGCAGTGCTAGAGATCAAGGGATGTCTGGAAACACCATATATTTT.

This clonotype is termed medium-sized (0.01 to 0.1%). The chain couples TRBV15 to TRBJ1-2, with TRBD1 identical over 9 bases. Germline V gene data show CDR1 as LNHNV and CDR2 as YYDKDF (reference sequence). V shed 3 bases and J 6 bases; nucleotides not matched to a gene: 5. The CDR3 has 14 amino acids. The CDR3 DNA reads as TGTGCCACCAGCAGGGAGGGGACAGGGCATGGCTACACCTTC. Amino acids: CATSREGTGHGYTF.

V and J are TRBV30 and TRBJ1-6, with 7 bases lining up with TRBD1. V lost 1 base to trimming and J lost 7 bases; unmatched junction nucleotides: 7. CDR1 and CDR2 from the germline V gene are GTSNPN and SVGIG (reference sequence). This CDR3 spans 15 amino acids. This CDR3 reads CAWSAGQAGNSPLHF. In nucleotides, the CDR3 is TGTGCCTGGAGTGCAGGACAGGCCGGGAATTCACCCCTCCACTTT.

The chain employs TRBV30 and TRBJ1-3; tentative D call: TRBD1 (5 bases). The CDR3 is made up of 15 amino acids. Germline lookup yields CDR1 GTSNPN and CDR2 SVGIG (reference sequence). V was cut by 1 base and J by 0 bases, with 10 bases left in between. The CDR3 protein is CAWSAPGTSGNTIYF. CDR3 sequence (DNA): TGTGCCTGGAGTGCGCCCGGGACCTCTGGAAACACCATATATTTT. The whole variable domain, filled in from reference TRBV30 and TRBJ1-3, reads SQTIHQWPATLVQPVGSPLSLECTVEGTSNPNLYWYRQAAGRGLQLLFYSVGIGQISSEVPQNLSASRPQDRQFILSSKKLLLSDSGFYLCAWSAPGTSGNTIYFGEGSWLTVV.

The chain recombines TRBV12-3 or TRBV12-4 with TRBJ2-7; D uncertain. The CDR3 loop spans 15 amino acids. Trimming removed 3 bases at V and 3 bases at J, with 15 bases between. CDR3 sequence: CASSFIRGVRYEQYF. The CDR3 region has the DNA TGTGCCAGCAGTTTCATCCGTGGCGTGCGCTACGAGCAGTACTTC.

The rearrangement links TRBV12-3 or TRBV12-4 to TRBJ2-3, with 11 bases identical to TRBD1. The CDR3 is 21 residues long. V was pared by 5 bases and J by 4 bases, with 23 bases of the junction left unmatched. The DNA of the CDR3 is TGTGCCAGCAGTCCAGGACAGGGGGCCCTGAACACCGGGGGGATCTCAGATACGCAGTATTTT. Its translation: CASSPGQGALNTGGISDTQYF.

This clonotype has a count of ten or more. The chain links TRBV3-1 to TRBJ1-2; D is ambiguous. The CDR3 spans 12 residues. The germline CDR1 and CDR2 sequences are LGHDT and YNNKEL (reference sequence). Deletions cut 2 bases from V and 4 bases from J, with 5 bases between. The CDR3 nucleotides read TGTGCCAGCAGCCAACAGGTCTATGGCTACACCTTC. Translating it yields CASSQQVYGYTF.

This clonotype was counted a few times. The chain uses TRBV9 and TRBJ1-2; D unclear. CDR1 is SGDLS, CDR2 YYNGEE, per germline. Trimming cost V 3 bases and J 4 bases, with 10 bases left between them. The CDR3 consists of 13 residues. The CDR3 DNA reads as TGTGCCAGCAGCGCACGTGGTCGCTATGGCTACACCTTC. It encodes CASSARGRYGYTF.

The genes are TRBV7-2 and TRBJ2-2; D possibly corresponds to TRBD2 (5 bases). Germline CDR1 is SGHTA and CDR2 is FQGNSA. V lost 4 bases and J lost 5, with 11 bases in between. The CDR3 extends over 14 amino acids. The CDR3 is CASSSFPGTGELFF. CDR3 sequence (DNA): TGTGCCAGCAGCTCCTTCCCGGGGACCGGGGAGCTGTTTTTT.

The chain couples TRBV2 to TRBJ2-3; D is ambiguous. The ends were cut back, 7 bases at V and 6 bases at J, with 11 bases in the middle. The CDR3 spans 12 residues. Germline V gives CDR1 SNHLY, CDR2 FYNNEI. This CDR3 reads CASIRDLDTQYF. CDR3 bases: TGTGCCAGCATTAGGGATTTGGATACGCAGTATTTT.

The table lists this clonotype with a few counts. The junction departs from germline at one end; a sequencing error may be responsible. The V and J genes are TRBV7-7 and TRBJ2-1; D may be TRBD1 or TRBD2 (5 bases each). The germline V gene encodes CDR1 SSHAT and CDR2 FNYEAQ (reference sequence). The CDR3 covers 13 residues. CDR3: CASSFGRDDEQFF. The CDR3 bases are TGTGCTAGCAGCTTCGGCAGGGACGATGAGCAGTTCTTC.

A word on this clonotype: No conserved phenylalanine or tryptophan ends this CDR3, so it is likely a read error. The CDR3 coding sequence is TGTGCCAGCAGCCTAGGAGTGAGTACAGAGACCCAGTACCTC. As protein: CASSLGVSTETQYL. The rearrangement joins TRBV7-2 to TRBJ2-5; D remains ambiguous. Germline V gene sequence: CDR1 SGHTA, CDR2 FQGNSA. The CDR3 is 14 amino acids. Trimming removed 5 bases at V and 4 bases at J, with 14 bases between.

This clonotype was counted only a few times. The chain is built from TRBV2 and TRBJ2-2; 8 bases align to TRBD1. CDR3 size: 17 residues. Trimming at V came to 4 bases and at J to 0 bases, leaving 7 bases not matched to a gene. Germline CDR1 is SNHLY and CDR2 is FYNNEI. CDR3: CASSGQGRISNTGELFF. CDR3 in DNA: TGTGCCAGCAGTGGACAGGGGAGGATATCGAACACCGGGGAGCTGTTTTTT.

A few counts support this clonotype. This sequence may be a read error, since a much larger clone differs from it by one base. CDR3 DNA sequence: TGCGCCAGCAGCCAAGATCGAGGGGGAGGAAACTATGGCTACACCTTC. Translating gives CASSQDRGGGNYGYTF. The chain recombines TRBV4-1 with TRBJ1-2, with D perhaps TRBD1 (6 bases). The CDR3 is 16 residues long. Trimming removed 0 bases from V and 2 bases from J, with 13 bases in between. Germline V gene data show CDR1 as MGHRA and CDR2 as YSYEKL.

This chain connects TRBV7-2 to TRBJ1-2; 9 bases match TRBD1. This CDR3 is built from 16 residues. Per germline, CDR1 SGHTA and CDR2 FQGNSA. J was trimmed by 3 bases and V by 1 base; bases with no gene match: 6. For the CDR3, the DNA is TGTGCCAGCAGCTTAGATGGGACAGGGATCGACTATGGCTACACCTTC. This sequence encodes CASSLDGTGIDYGYTF.

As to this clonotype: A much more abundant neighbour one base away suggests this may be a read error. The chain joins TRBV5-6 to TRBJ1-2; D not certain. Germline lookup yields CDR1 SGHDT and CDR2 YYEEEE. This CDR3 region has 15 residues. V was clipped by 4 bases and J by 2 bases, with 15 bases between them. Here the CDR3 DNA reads TGTGCCAGCAGCCTATTGGCAGCGGACAACTATGGCTACACCTTC. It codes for CASSLLAADNYGYTF.

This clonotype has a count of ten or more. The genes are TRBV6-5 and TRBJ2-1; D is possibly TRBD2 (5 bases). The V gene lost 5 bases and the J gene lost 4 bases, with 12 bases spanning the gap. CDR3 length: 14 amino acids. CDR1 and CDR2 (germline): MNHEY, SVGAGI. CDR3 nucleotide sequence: TGTGCCAGCAGTGCTAGACGGAGGTACAATGAGCAGTTCTTC. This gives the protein CASSARRRYNEQFF.

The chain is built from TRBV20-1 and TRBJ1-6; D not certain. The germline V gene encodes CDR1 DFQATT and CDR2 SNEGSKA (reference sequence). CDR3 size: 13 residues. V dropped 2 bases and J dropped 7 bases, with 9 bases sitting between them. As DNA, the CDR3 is TGCAGTGCTAGACTCAGCCCCAATTCACCCCTCCACTTT. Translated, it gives CSARLSPNSPLHF.